What follows are 21 T cell receptor beta chains derived from one specimen sequenced in a study of CD4 and CD8 cells across lung adenocarcinoma regions. TCRdb re-called the PCR reads through MiXCR, storing one row per CDR3 protein. The table includes about 5,000 distinct CDR3 sequences, less than 80% detected once. The sequencing sample was made of CD4+ T cells from the center of a lung tumor. Receptors originate from a female donor with lung adenocarcinoma. The CD4 and CD8 labels of this study may be unreliable.

This clonotype was counted between two and nine times. The chain carries TRBV7-2 and TRBJ2-1; D remains unclear. Trimming removed 3 bases from V and 10 bases from J, with 13 bases in between. CDR3 length: 13 amino acids. The germline V gene encodes CDR1 SGHTA and CDR2 FQGNSA. DNA for the CDR3: TGTGCCAGCAGCTTCTCTCGTGCGAGAGAGCAGTTCTTC. It yields the protein CASSFSRAREQFF.

The sample holds a few counts of this clonotype. The genes are TRBV6-1 and TRBJ1-4, with TRBD1 identical over 9 bases. In germline, CDR1 is MNHNS, CDR2 SASEGT. The CDR3 sequence is 14 residues long. V shed 8 bases and J 6 bases; nucleotides not matched to a gene: 7. CDR3 region: CASYHRDRDEKLFF. CDR3 nucleotides: TGTGCCAGCTACCACCGGGACAGGGATGAAAAACTGTTTTTT.

This sequence joins TRBV6-1 and TRBJ1-1; D gene unclear. The CDR3 sequence is 11 residues long. V lost 7 bases, J lost 6 bases, and 9 bases lay in between. Germline V gene sequence: CDR1 MNHNS, CDR2 SASEGT. CDR3 residues: CASKLYSEAFF. The CDR3, as DNA: TGTGCCAGCAAGCTGTACTCTGAAGCTTTCTTT.

This clonotype was observed a single time. This chain links TRBV9 with TRBJ2-1; D unclear. The germline gives CDR1 SGDLS, CDR2 YYNGEE. This CDR3 is built from 13 residues. With 0 bases removed from V and 5 bases from J, the gap between germline ends came to 6 bases. The CDR3 coding sequence is TGTGCCAGCAGCGTAGTGACCAACAATGAGCAGTTCTTC. This encodes CASSVVTNNEQFF. Based on the CDR3 plus reference TRBV9 and TRBJ2-1, the full variable domain is DSGVTQTPKHLITATGQRVTLRCSPRSGDLSVYWYQQSLDQGLQFLIQYYNGEERAKGNILERFSAQQFPDLHSELNLSSLELGDSALYFCASSVVTNNEQFFGPGTRLTVL.

Worth noting for this clonotype: Germline and junction disagree at one end, which may indicate a read error. The chain employs TRBV6-1 and TRBJ2-1; weak D call: TRBD1 (6 bases). The germline CDR1 and CDR2 sequences are MNHNS and SASEGT. This CDR3 is 15 amino acids long. CDR3: CASREDRDSYNEQLF. CDR3 in DNA: TGTGCCAGCAGGGAGGACAGAGACTCCTACAATGAGCAGCTCTTC.

The chain links TRBV11-2 to TRBJ1-2, with D tentatively TRBD1 (5 bases). V was clipped by 5 bases and J by 3 bases, with 19 bases between them. This CDR3 has 16 amino acids. The V gene's germline CDR1 is SGHAT and CDR2 FQNNGV. The CDR3 protein is CASSRSREIRDYGYTF. CDR3 bases: TGTGCCAGCAGCCGGAGCCGGGAGATCAGGGACTATGGCTACACCTTC.

The J gene is TRBJ2-5, the V gene TRBV6-1, with D perhaps TRBD2 (5 bases). V lost 7 bases, J lost 4 bases, and 16 bases lay in between. The CDR3 is made up of 14 amino acids. Per the germline V gene, CDR1 is MNHNS and CDR2 is SASEGT. CDR3 residues: CASIVYGVSETQYF. The CDR3 bases are TGTGCCAGCATAGTGTACGGGGTGTCAGAGACCCAGTACTTC.

For this clonotype: A read error is likely, as this CDR3 ends without the conserved phenylalanine or tryptophan. Because the CDR3's place on the DNA is in doubt, the DNA is left out and the CDR3 is given as listed by TCRdb. The V call is TRBV10-1, the J call TRBJ1-1. Germline-derived CDR1 and CDR2 are WNHNN and SYGVQD (reference sequence). Termini included, the CDR3 measures 19 amino acids. CDR3 sequence: CASEGSRLARSTMSSSSGQ.

The DNA for the CDR3 is TGTGCCAGCAGTTACCGGTCGTCGTTTTCCTCCTACGAGCAGTACTTC. Translation gives CASSYRSSFSSYEQYF. The rearrangement uses TRBV6-5 and TRBJ2-4, with D uncertain. With the DNA end fitting TRBJ2-7 better, the J assignment may be wrong. This CDR3 contains 16 residues. CDR1 MNHEY and CDR2 SVGAGI come from the germline V gene.

The rearrangement links TRBV7-8 to TRBJ2-1; D is unresolved. V lost 8 bases and J 7 bases, leaving 15 bases between the germline ends. Germline V gene data show CDR1 as SGHVS and CDR2 as FQNEAQ. This CDR3 has 13 residues. The CDR3 DNA reads as TGTGCCAGCGGCCATTCGAGTGGGAATGAGCAGTTCTTC. As protein: CASGHSSGNEQFF.

V gene TRBV4-1 combines with J gene TRBJ2-2; 9 bases map to TRBD1. CDR3 length: 17 amino acids. CDR1 and CDR2 from the germline V gene are MGHRA and YSYEKL. Germline trimming cut 0 bases from V and 7 bases from J; bases unmatched to any gene: 9. The chain's CDR3 is CASSQDLQGAQNGELFF. DNA for the CDR3: TGCGCCAGCAGCCAAGATTTACAGGGGGCGCAGAACGGGGAGCTGTTTTTT.

As for this clonotype: One end of the junction varies from germline; a read error may be responsible. V usage is TRBV6-1 and J usage is TRBJ2-1; D call uncertain. The CDR3 contains 15 residues. Germline-derived CDR1 and CDR2 are MNHNS and SASEGT. Here the CDR3 DNA reads TGTGCCAGGGGTGAAGGGTCGGGCGTCACAGAGACGCAGTATTTC. It is translated as CARGEGSGVTETQYF.

J is TRBJ2-1 and V is TRBV6-5, with D possibly being TRBD1 (6 bases). The CDR3 sequence is 19 residues long. The germline V and J ends were trimmed by 0 bases and 1 base, with 19 bases remaining between them. Germline loops: CDR1 MNHEY, CDR2 SVGAGI. The CDR3 here is CASSYSITGFGGSYNEQFF. Here the CDR3 DNA reads TGTGCCAGCAGTTACTCGATCACAGGGTTTGGCGGTTCCTACAATGAGCAGTTCTTC.

This chain links TRBV6-1 with TRBJ2-1; 10 positions agree with TRBD1. The DNA end is a closer match to TRBJ2-5, so the J assignment may be wrong. CDR1 and CDR2 (germline): MNHNS, SASEGT. The CDR3 is 13 amino acids. The DNA for the CDR3 is TGTGCCAGCAGTAAGGGACAGGGGGAGACCCAGTACTTC. It yields the protein CASSKGQGETQYF.

This clonotype was detected a few times. J is TRBJ2-1 and V is TRBV24-1; no reliable D call. The germline gives CDR1 KGHDR, CDR2 SFDVKD. The CDR3 covers 13 residues. Deletions cut 4 bases from V and 9 bases from J, with 12 bases between. CDR3 sequence (DNA): TGTGCCACCAGTGAGCCGCCTTCGTTTGAGCAGTTCTTC. Translated, it gives CATSEPPSFEQFF.

By sample fraction, this clonotype is medium-sized. The genes are TRBV6-1 and TRBJ2-7, with D maybe TRBD2 (6 bases). This CDR3 comprises 13 residues. CDR1 and CDR2 from the germline V gene are MNHNS and SASEGT. Trimming left V 7 bases short and J 0 bases short, with 10 bases between. CDR3 bases: TGTGCCAGCACCGGGGGTAACTCCTACGAGCAGTACTTC. This gives the protein CASTGGNSYEQYF.

Note on this clonotype: Lacking the conserved final phenylalanine or tryptophan, this CDR3 likely reflects a read error. Because the CDR3's place on the DNA is in doubt, the DNA is left out and the CDR3 is given as listed by TCRdb. The chain uses TRBV12-5 and TRBJ2-1; the table assigns TRBD1, which was not confirmed against the DNA. The germline V gene has CDR1 LGHNT and CDR2 FRNRAP. The CDR3 is 8 amino acids long, termini counted. The CDR3 is CRDRVSPC.

The chain is built from TRBV6-1 and TRBJ2-1; perhaps TRBD1 as D (6 bases). The CDR3 loop spans 16 amino acids. The germline CDR1 and CDR2 sequences are MNHNS and SASEGT. Trimming shortened V by 6 bases and J by 1 base, and 16 bases separated the two germline ends. The CDR3 protein is CASRTLRGGSYNEQFF. In DNA, the CDR3 is TGTGCCAGCAGGACACTGAGAGGGGGATCCTACAATGAGCAGTTCTTC.

On this clonotype: At one boundary the junction diverges from the germline segment, which might be a read error. CDR3 bases: TGTGCGAGCAGCGTTTGGGGGCCAGGGGCCACAGACACGCAGTACTTC. Translation: CASSVWGPGATDTQYF. This chain joins TRBV7-2 and TRBJ2-4; D may be TRBD1 (6 bases). Germline V lookup: CDR1 SGHTA, CDR2 FQGNSA. The CDR3 runs to 16 residues.

The chain couples TRBV7-6 to TRBJ2-1, with TRBD1 matching 8 bases. The closer fit of TRBJ2-5 to the DNA end suggests the J call may be wrong. The CDR3 spans 15 residues. Germline CDR1 and CDR2: SGHVS and FNYEAQ. The chain's CDR3 is CASSSNTGGQETQYF. The CDR3 DNA sequence: TGTGCCAGCAGCTCGAACACAGGGGGCCAAGAGACCCAGTACTTC.

Turning to this clonotype: At one of its ends the junction is not consistent with the germline gene, which may arise from a read error. The V gene is TRBV10-2, the J gene TRBJ2-3; D possibly corresponds to TRBD2 (6 bases). The V gene's germline CDR1 is WSHSY and CDR2 SAAADI. The CDR3 sequence is 14 residues long. DNA of the CDR3: TGCGCGAGCAGTGGGGGAGGTGACACAGAGACGCAGTATTTC. Its translation: CASSGGGDTETQYF.